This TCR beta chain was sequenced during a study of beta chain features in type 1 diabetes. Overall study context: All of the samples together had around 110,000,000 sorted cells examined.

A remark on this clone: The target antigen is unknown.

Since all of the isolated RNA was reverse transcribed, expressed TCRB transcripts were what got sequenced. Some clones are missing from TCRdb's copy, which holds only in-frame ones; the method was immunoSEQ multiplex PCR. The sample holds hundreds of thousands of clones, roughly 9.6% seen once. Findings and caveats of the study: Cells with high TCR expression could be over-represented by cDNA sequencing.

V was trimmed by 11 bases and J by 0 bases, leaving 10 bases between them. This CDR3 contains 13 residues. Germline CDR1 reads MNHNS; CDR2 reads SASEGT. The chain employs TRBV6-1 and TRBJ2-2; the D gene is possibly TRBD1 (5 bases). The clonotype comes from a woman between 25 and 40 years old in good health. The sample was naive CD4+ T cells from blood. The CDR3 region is CADGHPNTGELFF. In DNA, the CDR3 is TGTGCCGATGGACACCCGAACACCGGGGAGCTGTTTTTT.